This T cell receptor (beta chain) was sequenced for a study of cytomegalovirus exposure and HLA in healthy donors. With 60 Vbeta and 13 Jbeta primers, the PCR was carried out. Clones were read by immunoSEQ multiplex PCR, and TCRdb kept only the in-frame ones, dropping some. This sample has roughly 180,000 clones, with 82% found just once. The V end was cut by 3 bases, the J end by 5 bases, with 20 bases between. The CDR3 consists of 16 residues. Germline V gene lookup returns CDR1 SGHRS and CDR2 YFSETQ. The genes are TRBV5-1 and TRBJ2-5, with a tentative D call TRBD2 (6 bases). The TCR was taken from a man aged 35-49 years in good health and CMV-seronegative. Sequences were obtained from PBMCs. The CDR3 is CASSSIKGGPGETQYF. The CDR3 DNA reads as TGCGCCAGCAGCTCCATTAAGGGAGGTCCCGGCGAGACCCAGTACTTC.